Each of the 19 T cell receptor beta chains below was sequenced from the same sample in a study of identical twins' blood T cells. TCRdb re-called the 5' RACE reads with MiXCR, one entry per CDR3 protein. This sample carries 300,000 to 450,000 distinct CDR3 sequences, 28% of them seen once, and the ten largest clones take around 5.6%. The sample was PBMCs. These receptors were obtained from a woman between 18 and 55 years old in good health.

The chain combines TRBV29-1 with TRBJ1-1; D is ambiguous. Germline V gene lookup returns CDR1 SQVTM and CDR2 ANQGSEA. V lost 0 bases, J lost 4 bases, and 15 bases lay in between. The CDR3 consists of 15 residues. This CDR3 reads CSVEEGKGRSTEAFF. CDR3 coding DNA: TGCAGCGTTGAAGAAGGGAAGGGTCGGAGCACTGAAGCTTTCTTT. Full variable domain (missing parts from reference TRBV29-1 and TRBJ1-1): SAVISQKPSRDICQRGTSLTIQCQVDSQVTMMFWYRQQPGQSLTLIATANQGSEATYESGFVIDKFPISRPNLTFSTLTVSNMSPEDSSIYLCSVEEGKGRSTEAFFGQGTRLTVV.

The chain combines TRBV7-9 with TRBJ2-3, with no clear D. The CDR3 extends over 16 amino acids. Trimming stripped 4 bases from V and 2 bases from J, with 16 bases between. CDR1 SEHNR and CDR2 FQNEAQ come from the germline V gene (reference sequence). The CDR3 nucleotides are TGTGCCAGCAGCTACAATCCAGACATAATCACAGATACGCAGTATTTT. This gives the protein CASSYNPDIITDTQYF.

This clonotype showed up many times. The chain combines TRBV20-1 with TRBJ1-1, with D possibly being TRBD1 (5 bases). V lost 3 bases to trimming and J lost 6 bases, with 8 bases between them. This CDR3 is built from 11 residues. Germline CDR1 is DFQATT and CDR2 is SNEGSKA (reference sequence). The CDR3 is CSASRVPEAFF. The CDR3 coding sequence is TGCAGTGCTAGCAGGGTCCCTGAAGCTTTCTTT.

This clonotype has a handful of counts. The CDR3 here is CASSSEGRKTFF. The CDR3 DNA sequence: TGTGCCAGCAGTTCGGAGGGTCGAAAAACTTTCTTT. The J gene is TRBJ1-1, the V gene TRBV28; unclear D gene. The CDR3 loop spans 12 amino acids. Trimming took 4 bases from V and 12 from J, leaving 15 bases between them. Germline V CDR1 and CDR2: MDHEN, SYDVKM.

This clonotype was seen many times. V gene TRBV12-3 or TRBV12-4 combines with J gene TRBJ2-2; 8 bases match TRBD1. The CDR3 runs 15 residues. Trimming cost V 6 bases and J 4 bases; bases outside gene matches: 7. The CDR3 loop reads CASRPTGAVTGELFF. In DNA form, the CDR3 reads TGTGCCAGCAGACCGACAGGGGCCGTCACCGGGGAGCTGTTTTTT.

J is TRBJ1-2 and V is TRBV5-1, with TRBD1 as a possible D gene (5 bases). This CDR3 comprises 14 residues. V was cut by 1 base and J by 3 bases, with 10 bases left in between. Germline V gives CDR1 SGHRS, CDR2 YFSETQ. The CDR3 DNA follows: TGCGCCAGCAGCTTGTCGACAGACTACTATGGCTACACCTTC. Translated, it gives CASSLSTDYYGYTF.

The J gene is TRBJ1-1, the V gene TRBV5-1, with D possibly TRBD1 on 6 matching bases. The length of the CDR3 is 16 residues. Germline CDR1 is SGHRS and CDR2 is YFSETQ. Trimming cost V 4 bases and J 1 base, with 17 bases left between them. DNA of the CDR3: TGCGCCAGCAGCAGATACTCGGGGGCCGGGAACACTGAAGCTTTCTTT. The encoded protein is CASSRYSGAGNTEAFF.

This chain joins TRBV7-2 and TRBJ1-6, with D perhaps matching TRBD1 (5 bases). Germline V gives CDR1 SGHTA, CDR2 FQGNSA. The CDR3 length is 17 residues. Trimming shortened V by 6 bases and J by 3 bases, and 18 bases separated the two germline ends. DNA for the CDR3: TGTGCCAGCAGAAACCGGGACCGTAGCGTCTATAATTCACCCCTCCACTTT. Translating gives CASRNRDRSVYNSPLHF.

The V gene is TRBV20-1, the J gene TRBJ2-1; the match to TRBD2 covers 9 bases. Germline trimming cut 3 bases from V and 1 base from J; bases unmatched to any gene: 7. From germline, CDR1 is DFQATT and CDR2 SNEGSKA (reference sequence). The CDR3 runs 16 residues. CDR3 amino acids: CSARILTSGSYNEQFF. CDR3 DNA sequence: TGCAGTGCTAGGATTTTGACTAGCGGATCCTACAATGAGCAGTTCTTC.

The chain couples TRBV6-5 to TRBJ2-1; possibly TRBD2 for D (7 bases). The CDR3 spans 13 residues. The germline V gene encodes CDR1 MNHEY and CDR2 SVGAGI. The V gene lost 8 bases and the J gene lost 2 bases, with 10 bases spanning the gap. CDR3 in amino acids: CASGGAAYNEQFF. The CDR3 nucleotides read TGTGCCAGCGGGGGGGCCGCCTACAATGAGCAGTTCTTC.

This clonotype was seen many times. CDR3 loop: CASSDQGRDYEQYF. DNA for the CDR3: TGTGCCAGCAGTGACCAGGGCCGGGACTACGAGCAGTACTTC. The chain has TRBV2 and TRBJ2-7; D may correspond to TRBD1 or TRBD2 (5 bases each). The CDR3 totals 14 residues. V was cut by 3 bases and J by 3 bases, with 12 bases left in between. Germline CDR1 is SNHLY and CDR2 is FYNNEI.

V is TRBV5-1 and J is TRBJ1-1, with TRBD1 as a possible D gene (5 bases). The CDR3 length is 16 residues. Looked up from germline, CDR1 is SGHRS and CDR2 is YFSETQ. Trimming removed 4 bases from V and 0 bases from J, with 16 bases in between. CDR3: CASSPLPGRLNTEAFF. Written as DNA, the CDR3 is TGCGCCAGCAGCCCGCTTCCGGGACGCTTGAACACTGAAGCTTTCTTT.

The V gene is TRBV15, the J gene TRBJ1-2, with unresolved D. This CDR3 has 15 residues. Trimming pared 0 bases from V and 4 bases from J, leaving 12 bases between. CDR1 LNHNV and CDR2 YYDKDF come from the germline V gene (reference sequence). The CDR3 DNA follows: TGTGCCACCAGCAGAGATCGGAGTCAGCTCTATGGCTACACCTTC. Residues: CATSRDRSQLYGYTF.

This clonotype was counted ten times or more. One end of the junction does not line up with germline, which may come from a read error. The J gene is TRBJ1-5, the V gene TRBV2; D may be TRBD1 (5 bases). The CDR3 covers 15 residues. Germline-derived CDR1 and CDR2 are SNHLY and FYNNEI. The CDR3 spells CASSAPGDSHQPQHF. The CDR3, as DNA: TGTGCCAGCAGTGCCCCGGGGGATAGCCATCAGCCCCAGCATTTT.

This clonotype was detected many times. The rearrangement uses TRBV5-1 and TRBJ1-1; 8 bases fit TRBD1. Germline V gene sequence: CDR1 SGHRS, CDR2 YFSETQ. J lost 4 bases, V lost 5 bases, and 4 bases had no gene match. This CDR3 has 13 amino acids. The CDR3 region has the DNA TGCGCCAGCAGGAACACAGGGGGCACTGAAGCTTTCTTT. Translation: CASRNTGGTEAFF.

Points on this clonotype: A much larger clone differs from this one at a single base, so this may be a read error. The chain combines TRBV6-4 with TRBJ2-2; 10 bases align to TRBD1. CDR3 length equals 14 residues. Trimming took 3 bases from V and 6 from J; bases not matched to a gene: 1. Germline CDR1 MRHNA, CDR2 SNTAGT. CDR3 amino acids: CASSDGQGAGELFF. As DNA, the CDR3 is TGTGCCAGCAGTGATGGACAGGGGGCCGGGGAGCTGTTTTTT.

This clonotype was seen a handful of times. The CDR3 is CASSLGRTGAYEQYF. The CDR3 nucleotides are TGTGCCAGCAGTTTAGGGAGAACGGGGGCCTACGAGCAGTACTTC. This sequence joins TRBV12-3 or TRBV12-4 and TRBJ2-7; TRBD2 might be the D (6 bases). V was cut by 1 base and J by 2 bases, with 12 bases left in between. This CDR3 has 15 amino acids.

This chain joins TRBV5-1 and TRBJ1-5; TRBD1 is a possible D gene (5 bases). The V end lost 0 bases, the J end lost 4 bases, and 8 bases lay between the germline ends. The CDR3 spans 14 residues. Germline V CDR1 and CDR2: SGHRS, YFSETQ. The CDR3 sequence is CASSLGGYNQPQHF. As DNA, the CDR3 is TGCGCCAGCAGCTTGGGGGGGTATAATCAGCCCCAGCATTTT.

This clonotype was counted only a few times. The rearrangement uses TRBV19 and TRBJ1-6; D is uncertain. The V gene lost 6 bases and the J gene lost 9 bases, with 9 bases spanning the gap. Germline V gene data show CDR1 as LNHDA and CDR2 as SQIVND (reference sequence). The CDR3 length is 12 residues. CDR3: CASSDPLSPLHF. The CDR3 region has the DNA TGTGCCAGTAGCGACCCGCTTTCACCCCTCCACTTT.